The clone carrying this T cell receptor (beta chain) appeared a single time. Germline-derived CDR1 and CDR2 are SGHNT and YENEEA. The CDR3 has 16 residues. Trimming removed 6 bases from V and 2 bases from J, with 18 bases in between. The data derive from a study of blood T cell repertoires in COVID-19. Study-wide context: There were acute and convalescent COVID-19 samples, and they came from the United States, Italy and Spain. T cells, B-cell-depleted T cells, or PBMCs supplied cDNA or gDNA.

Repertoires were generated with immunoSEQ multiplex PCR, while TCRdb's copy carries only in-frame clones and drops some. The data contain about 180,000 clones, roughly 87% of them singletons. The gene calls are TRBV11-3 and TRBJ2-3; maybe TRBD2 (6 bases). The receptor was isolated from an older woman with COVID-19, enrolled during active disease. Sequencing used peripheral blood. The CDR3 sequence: CASSLGTFPPTDTQYF. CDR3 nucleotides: TGTGCCAGCAGTCTCGGGACTTTCCCCCCCACAGATACGCAGTATTTT.